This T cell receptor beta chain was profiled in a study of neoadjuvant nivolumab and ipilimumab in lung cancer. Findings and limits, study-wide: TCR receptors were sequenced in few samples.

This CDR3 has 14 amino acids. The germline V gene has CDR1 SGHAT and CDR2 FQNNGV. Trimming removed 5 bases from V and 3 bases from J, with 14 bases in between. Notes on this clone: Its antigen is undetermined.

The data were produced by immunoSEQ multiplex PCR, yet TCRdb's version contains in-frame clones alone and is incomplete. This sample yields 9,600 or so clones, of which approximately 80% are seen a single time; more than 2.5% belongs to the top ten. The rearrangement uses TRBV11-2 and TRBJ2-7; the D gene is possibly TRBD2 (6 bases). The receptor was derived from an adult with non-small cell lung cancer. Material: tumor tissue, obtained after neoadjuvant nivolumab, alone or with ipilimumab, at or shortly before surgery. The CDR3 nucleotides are TGTGCCAGCAGCCGGACGACCGGGAGCTACGAGCAGTACTTC. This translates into CASSRTTGSYEQYF.